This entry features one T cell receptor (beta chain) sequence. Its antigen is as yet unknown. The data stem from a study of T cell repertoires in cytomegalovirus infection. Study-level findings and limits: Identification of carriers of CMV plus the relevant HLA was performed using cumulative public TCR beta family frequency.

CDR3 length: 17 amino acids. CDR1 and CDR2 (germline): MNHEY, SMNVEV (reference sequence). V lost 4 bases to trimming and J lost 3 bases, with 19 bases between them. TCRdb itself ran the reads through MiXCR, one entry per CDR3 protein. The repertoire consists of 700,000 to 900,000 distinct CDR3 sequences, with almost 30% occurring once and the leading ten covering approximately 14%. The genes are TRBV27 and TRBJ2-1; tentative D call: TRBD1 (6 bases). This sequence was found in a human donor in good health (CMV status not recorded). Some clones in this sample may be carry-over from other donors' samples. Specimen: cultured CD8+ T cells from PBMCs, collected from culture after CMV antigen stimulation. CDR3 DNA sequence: TGTGCCAGCAGTTCTCTCACAGGGCAACCAAGCTACAATGAGCAGTTCTTC. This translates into CASSSLTGQPSYNEQFF.